This is a list of T cell receptor beta chains from one sample in a study of shared clonotypes between healthy human individuals. Method: immunoSEQ multiplex PCR; TCRdb's copy keeps in-frame clones and lacks some. The sample shows approximately 2,000,000 clones, just under 95% of them seen only once. Sequenced sample: naive CD8+ T cells from PBMCs. All receptors come from a man aged 18 to 29 in good health. Some clones in this sample may be carry-over from other donors' samples. The CDR3 runs from the conserved cysteine through the conserved F or W.

j_gene | v_gene | CDR3aa
TRBJ2-7 | TRBV28 | CASGVGGVTYEQYF
TRBJ2-1 | TRBV27 | CASSLSQAWNEQFF
TRBJ2-1 | TRBV9 | CASSVATIGGRALQFF
TRBJ2-1 | TRBV28 | CASSLTGGQSNEQFF
TRBJ2-1 | TRBV9 | CASSVVGTSIDEQFF
TRBJ2-5 | TRBV6-5 | CASNAGNQETQYF
TRBJ2-2 | TRBV27 | CASSPYVQGSGELFF
TRBJ1-2 | TRBV27 | CASSPTRRIVYGYTF
TRBJ1-1 | TRBV30 | CAWAVTGDTEAFF
TRBJ2-7 | TRBV9 | CASSVGPDNYEQYF
TRBJ2-7 | TRBV2 | CASRPPAGTYEQYF
TRBJ1-5 | TRBV7-8 | CASSPRTGLNQPQHF
TRBJ1-2 | TRBV7-8 | CASSSLTF
TRBJ2-4 | TRBV4-3 | CASSQDTREGRGIQYF
TRBJ2-1 | TRBV19 | CASSIVVLQGAENSYNEQFF
TRBJ1-4 | TRBV7-9 | CASRTGSYNEKLFF
TRBJ1-2 | TRBV30 | CAWQGAPNYGYTF
TRBJ2-2 | TRBV2 | CASSSLAGGVTGELFF
TRBJ1-2 | TRBV15 | CATSFSPGDDYGYTF
TRBJ2-3 | TRBV19 | CASSSFPRESGTDTQYF
TRBJ1-2 | TRBV19 | CASSMGRDRWYGYTF
TRBJ2-7 | TRBV7-8 | CASSTQSYEQYF
TRBJ1-1 | TRBV29-1 | CSAEQGVNTEAFF
TRBJ2-2 | TRBV21-1 | CASSTLVGAADTGELFF
TRBJ2-7 | TRBV7-8 | CASSLPPRAGETYEQYF
TRBJ2-7 | TRBV19 | CASSISVEGGHEQYF
TRBJ2-1 | TRBV19 | CASSLLAGPFNEQFF
TRBJ2-5 | TRBV9 | CASSVAGTGMETQYF
TRBJ2-7 | TRBV29-1 | CSVDGTGKFGEQYF
TRBJ2-3 | TRBV27 | CASLPASRDTQYF
TRBJ2-3 | TRBV7-9 | CASSSAVPSTDTQYF
TRBJ2-2 | TRBV19 | CASTPPMLTANTGELFF
TRBJ1-1 | TRBV29-1 | CSGALNTEAFF
TRBJ2-7 | TRBV28 | CASSRAGYEQYF
TRBJ1-1 | TRBV7-7 | CASSQTRGRLKTPNTEAFF
TRBJ2-7 | TRBV5-8 | CASSGQGDYEQYF
TRBJ2-7 | TRBV29-1 | CSVADYEQYF
TRBJ2-2 | TRBV29-1 | CSVDRGQSSGELFF
TRBJ2-7 | TRBV5-1 | CASSLAGGIYEQYF
TRBJ1-1 | TRBV27 | CASSNRQAMNTEAFF
TRBJ1-2 | TRBV27 | CASSLLSGLGPNYGYTF
TRBJ1-5 | TRBV19 | CASSPGYSNQPQHF
TRBJ2-3 | TRBV5-4 | CASSLAFNLDTDTQYF
TRBJ2-7 | TRBV15 | CATSRLAGASEQYF